These 17 T cell receptor beta chains originate from one sample sequenced in a study of T and B cells in COVID-19 patients. TRB was amplified from about 250-500 ng of blood genomic DNA. Multiplex PCR with BIOMED2 TRB-A/B primer pools amplified TRB rearrangements. Each CDR3 protein is one row after TCRdb ran MiXCR on the multiplex PCR reads. The table records a few thousand distinct CDR3 sequences, over 20% of them present only once. Specimen: blood. The receptors derive from a human donor with active COVID-19.

The sample holds a few counts of this clonotype. One end of the junction does not line up with germline, which may come from a read error. The rearrangement links TRBV4-3 to TRBJ2-7, with D maybe TRBD1 (5 bases). Per germline, CDR1 LGHNA and CDR2 YSLEER. The CDR3 length is 16 residues. CDR3 in amino acids: CASSHPNQGSAYEQYF. DNA of the CDR3: TGTGCCAGCAGCCACCCAAACCAGGGTAGTGCCTACGAGCAGTACTTC.

J is TRBJ2-1 and V is TRBV20-1; 14 nucleotides agree with TRBD2. V was pared by 6 bases and J by 6 bases, with 7 bases of the junction left unmatched. This CDR3 contains 15 residues. Germline V CDR1 and CDR2: DFQATT, SNEGSKA (reference sequence). The CDR3 sequence is CSATSGTSGSNEQFF. In nucleotides, the CDR3 is TGCAGTGCCACCTCCGGGACTAGCGGGAGCAATGAGCAGTTCTTC.

Comment on this clonotype: The junction differs from germline at one of its ends, possibly a read error. The chain recombines TRBV7-2 with TRBJ2-1; 12 nucleotides align to TRBD2. Per the germline V gene, CDR1 is SGHTA and CDR2 is FQGNSA. CDR3 length: 17 amino acids. This chain's CDR3 is CASSQDQGLAGSREQSF. CDR3 coding DNA: TGTGCCAGCAGCCAAGATCAAGGACTAGCGGGATCCAGGGAGCAGTCCTTC.

V gene TRBV13 combines with J gene TRBJ1-2, with D uncertain. The CDR3 consists of 14 residues. Germline lookup yields CDR1 PRHDT and CDR2 FYEKMQ (reference sequence). The ends were cut back, 4 bases at V and 7 bases at J, with 16 bases in the middle. The CDR3 nucleotides are TGTGCCAGCAGCTCACGGTTGAGGAGTGTTGGCTACACCTTC. It translates to CASSSRLRSVGYTF.

This clonotype occurred many times. The J gene is TRBJ2-3, the V gene TRBV5-1; 13 bases agree with TRBD2. Germline CDR1 reads SGHRS; CDR2 reads YFSETQ. J lost 2 bases, V lost 4 bases, and 4 bases had no gene match. The CDR3 runs 16 residues. The CDR3: CASSPTSGGITDTQYF. DNA of the CDR3: TGCGCCAGCAGCCCGACTAGCGGGGGGATCACAGATACGCAGTATTTT.

The chain is built from TRBV15 and TRBJ2-5, with D tentatively TRBD2 (6 bases). CDR1 is LNHNV and CDR2 is YYDKDF in the germline V gene (reference sequence). This CDR3 spans 14 amino acids. The V end lost 5 bases, the J end lost 7 bases, and 17 bases lay between the germline ends. CDR3 loop: CATSARGNVATQYF. The CDR3 DNA is TGTGCCACCAGCGCCCGCGGGAACGTCGCGACCCAGTACTTC.

On this clonotype itself: Since a much larger clone is just one base distant, this may be a read error. The chain recombines TRBV27 with TRBJ1-6; no firm D call. This CDR3 is 12 amino acids long. Trimming cost V 1 base and J 18 bases, with 13 bases left between them. Germline V CDR1 and CDR2: MNHEY, SMNVEV (reference sequence). The CDR3 region has the DNA TGTGCCAGCAGTTTATTGGGGAGAGCCCACCACTTT. Translating it yields CASSLLGRAHHF.

In regard to this clonotype: It may be a read error: a sequence one base away is much more abundant. CDR3 protein: CASSQLHEQFF. The CDR3 coding sequence is TGTGCCAGCAGTCAGCTCCATGAGCAGTTCTTC. The rearrangement uses TRBV12-3 or TRBV12-4 and TRBJ2-1, with D hard to call. The germline V and J ends were trimmed by 5 bases and 8 bases, with 7 bases remaining between them. The CDR3 has 11 amino acids.

A note on this clonotype: This may stem from a read error, because a much larger clone lies one nucleotide away. This chain uses TRBV6-2 or TRBV6-3 with TRBJ2-1; 13 nucleotides line up with TRBD2. The ends lost 5 bases at V and 7 bases at J; junction bases unmatched: 8. Germline CDR1 is MNHEY and CDR2 is SVGEGT. The CDR3 extends over 16 amino acids. The CDR3 sequence: CASSRLAGGVTNEQFF. CDR3 nucleotides: TGTGCCAGCAGTAGACTAGCGGGAGGTGTAACAAATGAGCAGTTCTTC.

This clonotype is classed as medium-sized (0.01 to 0.1%). This chain connects TRBV24-1 to TRBJ2-1; the D is unclear. V lost 2 bases and J 10 bases, leaving 5 bases between the germline ends. Germline V gene sequence: CDR1 KGHDR, CDR2 SFDVKD. The CDR3 covers 11 residues. CDR3: CATSDYTEQFF. The CDR3 bases are TGTGCCACCAGTGATTACACGGAGCAGTTCTTC.

The V call is TRBV6-5, the J call TRBJ2-1, with 7 nucleotides matching TRBD2. CDR1 and CDR2 (germline): MNHEY, SVGAGI. This CDR3 has 15 amino acids. Trimming cost V 5 bases and J 0 bases; bases outside gene matches: 4. CDR3 in DNA: TGTGCCAGCAGTCACGGGACTACCTCCTACAATGAGCAGTTCTTC. Its protein is CASSHGTTSYNEQFF.

By share, this clonotype ranks as large. This chain connects TRBV19 to TRBJ2-2, with D unclear. The CDR3 extends over 14 amino acids. Trimming stripped 7 bases from V and 2 bases from J, with 11 bases between. CDR1 and CDR2 (germline): LNHDA, SQIVND (reference sequence). CDR3 sequence: CASTQWFNTGELFF. The CDR3 DNA sequence: TGTGCCAGTACCCAATGGTTCAACACCGGGGAGCTGTTTTTT.

This clonotype is medium-sized within its sample. This chain uses TRBV10-3 with TRBJ2-7, with 9 bases matching TRBD1. Germline trimming cut 10 bases from V and 3 bases from J; bases unmatched to any gene: 10. In germline, CDR1 is ENHRY, CDR2 SYGVKD. The CDR3 extends over 14 amino acids. The CDR3 region is CASGARDRDYEQYF. For the CDR3, the DNA is TGTGCCAGTGGTGCCCGGGACAGGGACTACGAGCAGTACTTC.

A word on this clonotype: The CDR3 does not end in the conserved phenylalanine or tryptophan, so this is likely a read error. The rearrangement links TRBV4-2 to TRBJ2-1, with D hard to call. Deletions cut 1 base from V and 9 bases from J, with 10 bases between. CDR3 length equals 13 residues. CDR1 LGHNA and CDR2 YNFKEQ come from the germline V gene. CDR3 in DNA: TGTGCCAGCAGCCAAGCCCCGGTTGGTGAGCAGTTCCTC. This sequence encodes CASSQAPVGEQFL.

This clonotype was seen more than once but under ten times. This chain links TRBV6-2 or TRBV6-3 with TRBJ1-1; 7 nucleotides agree with TRBD1. Per the germline V gene, CDR1 is MNHEY and CDR2 is SVGEGT. V gave up 4 bases and J gave up 7 bases; unmatched junction bases: 3. The length of the CDR3 is 12 residues. The DNA of the CDR3 is TGTGCCAGCAGTTGGGGACAGCGTGAAGCTTTCTTT. Translation gives CASSWGQREAFF.

This clonotype was observed a handful of times. This chain uses TRBV12-3 or TRBV12-4 with TRBJ2-6; the D is unclear. V lost 5 bases to trimming and J lost 4 bases, with 9 bases between them. The CDR3 consists of 14 residues. The CDR3 DNA sequence: TGTGCCAGCAGTCCCCTAGAGGGGGCCAACGTCCTGACTTTC. It is translated as CASSPLEGANVLTF.

Sample share makes this clonotype medium-sized. The chain joins TRBV6-5 to TRBJ1-2, with D maybe TRBD1 (6 bases). This CDR3 contains 12 residues. CDR1 and CDR2 from the germline V gene are MNHEY and SVGAGI. Between the trimmed V and J ends, which lost 10 bases and 3 bases, there was a span of 12 bases. Written as DNA, the CDR3 is TGTGCCACACAACAGGGTGACTATGGCTACACCTTC. This gives the protein CATQQGDYGYTF.